This T cell receptor beta chain was recovered during a study of T-cell reconstitution after alpha-beta-depleted transplantation in children (dated by TCRdb to between 2015 and 2016). With respect to the entire study: Using TCR repertoire profiling, the study followed T-cell immune reconstitution in a quantitative way in children after TCRalphabeta/CD19-depleted allogeneic hematopoietic cell transplantation.

Receptor amplification or capture employed PCR. Sequencing instrument: Illumina HiSeq 2500. Molecular barcoding was employed in the preparation of TCR libraries, with unique molecular identifiers being used to normalize TCRbeta repertoire quantification. TCRdb reprocessed the public reads (quality trimming at Q25 with fastp, clone calling with MiXCR) and kept in-frame beta chains. Merged by CDR3 protein, the rows form single entries marked with the most common genes and DNA. The sample data list about 600,000 distinct CDR3 sequences, and 10% to 13% of these were observed just once. Less than 4.5% of the sample is held by the ten biggest clonotypes. This clonotype was seen many times. What antigen it recognizes has not been identified. It has no much larger one-base neighbor in the sample; base qualities were not kept. The receptor's source is a human donor who donated a stem cell graft to a child with acute myeloid leukemia. Sequenced material: PBMCs from the stem cell graft donor, taken from the stem cell graft.

The CDR3 has the sequence CSAGLQGRDNYGYTF. In nucleotide form, the sequence is TGCAGTGCTGGATTACAGGGGAGGGATAACTATGGCTACACCTTC. The chain links TRBV20-1 with TRBJ1-2; 7 central bases correspond to TRBD1. From its cysteine to its phenylalanine, the CDR3 spans 15 amino acids. The CDR3 DNA has 45 bases and is translated from base 1. V is cut back by 5 bases and J by 1 base, with 10 bases in the junction unmatched. CDR1 DFQATT and CDR2 SNEGSKA were looked up in the germline V gene (reference sequence).